This TCR beta chain was sequenced for a study of OX40 agonist ivuxolimab in advanced cancers. TCRdb's copy holds only in-frame clones and misses some; the assay was immunoSEQ multiplex PCR. The profile covers some 66,000 clones, with over 80% appearing a single time and 2% to 3% taken by the ten largest. V was trimmed by 3 bases and J by 5 bases, leaving 8 bases between them. The CDR3 loop spans 13 amino acids. CDR1 and CDR2 from the germline V gene are SGHAT and FQNNGV. This clone appeared a few times. This receptor was taken from an adult with an advanced solid tumor such as melanoma, head and neck, liver or kidney cancer. The sample in question was CD4+ or CD8+ T cells sorted from blood, obtained in a trial of the OX40 agonist ivuxolimab. The V gene is TRBV11-2, the J gene TRBJ1-5; perhaps TRBD1 as D (6 bases). The CDR3 sequence is CASSFHRDQPQHF. The CDR3 DNA is TGTGCCAGCAGCTTCCACAGGGATCAGCCCCAGCATTTT.